This entry is about one T cell receptor beta chain. Its specificity is not known. One junction end disagrees with the germline gene, perhaps due to a read error. The sample is drawn from a study of cytomegalovirus exposure and HLA in healthy donors. Overall study results and limits: Donor immune exposure was known only as CMV serostatus.

The CDR3 spans 13 residues. Germline V CDR1 and CDR2: MNHNS, SASEGT. The PCR ran on 60 Vbeta and 13 Jbeta primers. Libraries were prepared by immunoSEQ multiplex PCR; TCRdb keeps only in-frame clonotypes and omits some of them. Among around 170,000 clones listed, over 80% were seen once. J is TRBJ2-6 and V is TRBV6-1; the D gene is possibly TRBD1 (5 bases). The source of this sequence is a woman aged 18 to 35 in good health and CMV-seronegative. Sequencing was done on a sample of PBMCs. The CDR3 DNA reads TGTGCCAGCAGGGAATCTGGGGCCAACGGCCTGACTTTC. It specifies CASRESGANGLTF.